Reported below is one T cell receptor beta chain. This record comes from a study of blood T cell repertoires in COVID-19. The repertoire was sequenced with immunoSEQ multiplex PCR; TCRdb's copy has only in-frame clones and lacks some. The table shows some 310,000 clones, with almost 90% occurring only once. The clonotype was recovered from a middle-aged woman with COVID-19, enrolled during active disease. Sequenced: peripheral blood.

The CDR3 DNA follows: TGTGCCAGCAGCCTCATCAGGGGGGAGACCTACGAGCAGTACTTC. Protein sequence: CASSLIRGETYEQYF. The rearrangement uses TRBV6-5 and TRBJ2-7, with D possibly matching TRBD1 (7 bases). The CDR3 spans 15 residues. V gave up 6 bases and J gave up 2 bases, with 17 bases separating them. Germline values: CDR1 MNHEY, CDR2 SVGAGI.